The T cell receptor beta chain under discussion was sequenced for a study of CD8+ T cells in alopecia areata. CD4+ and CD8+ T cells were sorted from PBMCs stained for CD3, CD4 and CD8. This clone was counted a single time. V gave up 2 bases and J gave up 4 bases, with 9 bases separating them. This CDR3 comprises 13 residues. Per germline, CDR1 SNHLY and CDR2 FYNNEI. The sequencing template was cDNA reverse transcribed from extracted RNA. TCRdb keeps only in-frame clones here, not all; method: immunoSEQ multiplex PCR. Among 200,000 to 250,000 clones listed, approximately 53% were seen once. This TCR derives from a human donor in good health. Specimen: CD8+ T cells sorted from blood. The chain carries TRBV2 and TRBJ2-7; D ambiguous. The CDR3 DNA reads TGTGCCAGCAGTGAAACGGCTGGGTACGAGCAGTACTTC. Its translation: CASSETAGYEQYF.